This T cell receptor (beta chain) originates from a study of blood T cell repertoires in COVID-19 (dated by TCRdb to the early 2020s). Background on the whole study: The collaborator samples originated in the United States, Italy and Spain and spanned the acute and convalescent phases of COVID-19. The material from the prospective study consisted of cDNA or gDNA derived from T cells, B-cell-depleted T cells, or PBMCs. The dataset comprised deeply sampled blood TCRbeta repertoires from subjects exposed to, actively infected with, or recovered from COVID-19. The repertoires were released in a freely available public database intended as a resource for research on the immune response to SARS-CoV-2. The samples were drawn from the first 160 participants of the ongoing ImmuneRACE study and from 950 to 1,500 subjects provided by 6 global collaborators. A de-identified subject ID, COVID-19 status, age in years and sex were almost always included in the sample metadata. HLA class I and class II types, where available, came from metadata supplied by the sample provider rather than from assay-based typing. Findings and caveats that apply to the study as a whole: The quantity of clinical and demographic metadata differed by source and by participant and was supplied without curation.

TCRbeta CDR3 regions were amplified from genomic DNA using the immunoSEQ Assay, a bias-controlled multiplex PCR. For the original study's pipeline: Nucleated cell counts per sample were estimated from amplification of reference gene primers within the assay. To quantify the absolute abundance of each unique TCRbeta CDR3 rearrangement, sequence reads were collapsed and filtered. For each sample, productive Simpson clonality was calculated by taking the square root of Simpson's diversity index across productive rearrangements. In TCRdb, the immuneACCESS table is reduced to in-frame sequences with V and J assigned. These tables do not hold every clone; where another copy was compared, an unresolved V gene accounts for under half, and the others remain unexplained. The V and J calls and clone size are taken from that table; D and trimming were inferred from the DNA. The sample table records about 160,000 clones; 90% to 95% of these occur just once. Under 5% of the sample is taken by the ten largest.

Turning to this clone: Its recognized antigen is unknown. The record has no base qualities; no much larger clone is one base away.

From V the trimming removes 2 bases and from J it removes 3 bases, while the gene matches leave 0 bases of the junction unaccounted for. CDR1 and CDR2 are read off the germline V gene (reference sequence) as MNHEY and SMNVEV. Measured from the cysteine to the phenylalanine, the CDR3 is 13 residues long. The entry retains the CDR3 DNA only, 39 bases that are in frame from base 1. Each collaborating institution followed its own protocols to collect whole blood in K2EDTA tubes. Collaborator samples were shipped for TCRbeta analysis as frozen whole blood, isolated PBMCs, or DNA extracted from either sample type.

The specimen was peripheral blood. In this chain, TRBV27 is recombined with TRBJ1-2, with 7 bases in between that match TRBD1. The sequence was collected from a woman in her forties or fifties with acute or convalescent COVID-19. The DNA sequence is as follows: TGTGCCAGCAGTTTACAGGGGGACTATGGCTACACCTTC. This sequence encodes CASSLQGDYGYTF.